This T cell receptor (beta chain) was profiled in a study of vaccination and CD4 T cells after COVID-19. Study-level background: A median of about 98 days (range 35 to 161) separated diagnosis from post-COVID sampling.

Treatment indicated: approximately 9-day PBMC culture with coronavirus spike peptide pools or control peptides (ViraFEST assay). At the Johns Hopkins FTIC core, DNA taken from cultured CD4+ T cells was sequenced by way of the Oncomine TCR Beta short-read assay. Genomic DNA extraction was carried out from cultured CD4+ T cells. TCRdb re-analysed the PCR reads in MiXCR, keeping a single row per CDR3 protein. The sample comprises fewer than 30,000 distinct CDR3 sequences, around 50% of which are singletons, and 28% rests with the top ten. Germline CDR1 and CDR2: SGHTA and FQGNSA. The CDR3 has 15 amino acids. V was cut by 9 bases and J by 3 bases, with 17 bases left in between. Notes on this clonotype: Its antigen is unidentified.

Sequenced material: CD4+ T cells from blood, cultured in vitro, taken before SARS-CoV-2 vaccination. This receptor was identified in a human donor who received a COVID-19 vaccine. The chain couples TRBV7-2 to TRBJ1-4, with D possibly matching TRBD1 (6 bases). This chain's CDR3 is CASSLGGLSNEKLFF. The DNA for the CDR3 is TGTGCCAGTAGTCTCGGGGGGCTGTCTAATGAAAAACTGTTTTTT.